Each of the 31 T cell receptor beta chains below was sequenced from the same sample in a study of OX40 agonist ivuxolimab in advanced cancers. Sequencing used immunoSEQ multiplex PCR; TCRdb keeps in-frame clones, though not all of them. The sample has tens of thousands of clones; 80% to 95% are singletons. Sequencing was performed on CD4+ or CD8+ T cells sorted from blood, taken in a trial of the OX40 agonist ivuxolimab. All receptors come from an adult with an advanced solid tumor such as melanoma, head and neck, liver or kidney cancer.

The chain combines TRBV7-9 with TRBJ1-5; D remains ambiguous. CDR3 length: 12 residues. Trimming removed 5 bases at V and 5 bases at J, with 7 bases between. CDR1 is SEHNR, CDR2 FQNEAQ, per germline (reference sequence). This CDR3 is CASSQIDQPQHF. CDR3 bases: TGTGCCAGCAGCCAGATCGATCAGCCCCAGCATTTT.

This chain links TRBV7-9 with TRBJ2-3; D possibly corresponds to TRBD2 (6 bases). The CDR3 sequence is 15 residues long. Trimming removed 0 bases from V and 6 bases from J, with 13 bases in between. Germline CDR1 SEHNR, CDR2 FQNEAQ (reference sequence). This chain's CDR3 is CASSLATGDGDTQYF. In DNA, the CDR3 is TGTGCCAGCAGCTTAGCGACGGGGGATGGGGATACGCAGTATTTT.

J is TRBJ1-1 and V is TRBV7-2; no definite D call. CDR1 is SGHTA and CDR2 is FQGNSA in the germline V gene. Trimming took off 1 base at V and 6 bases at J, with 9 bases between the two ends. The CDR3 has 13 amino acids. The CDR3 region is CASSLVNDPEAFF. In DNA, the CDR3 is TGTGCCAGCAGCTTAGTGAACGACCCTGAAGCTTTCTTT.

The genes are TRBV23-1 and TRBJ1-5, with a tentative D call TRBD1 (6 bases). TRBV23-1 is an ORF, with its function uncertain. Trimming removed 3 bases at V and 4 bases at J, with 13 bases between. The CDR3 has 15 residues. The CDR3 region is CASSHRRGGNQPQHF. The CDR3 nucleotides are TGCGCCAGCAGTCATCGCAGGGGCGGGAATCAGCCCCAGCATTTT.

V gene TRBV27 combines with J gene TRBJ2-2; TRBD2 agrees at 10 bases. This CDR3 has 18 amino acids. V was clipped by 7 bases and J by 3 bases; unmatched bases: 14. Germline V gene data show CDR1 as MNHEY and CDR2 as SMNVEV (reference sequence). The CDR3 nucleotides are TGTGCCAGCATCTCGACTACAGGGACTAGCGCCTACACCGGGGAGCTGTTTTTT. The encoded protein is CASISTTGTSAYTGELFF.

The V gene is TRBV15, the J gene TRBJ2-7; 7 nucleotides agree with TRBD2. The germline V gene has CDR1 LNHNV and CDR2 YYDKDF (reference sequence). The CDR3 loop spans 12 amino acids. The V segment lost 1 base and the J segment 10 bases; nucleotides outside the gene matches: 4. The CDR3 spells CATSRASGIQYF. DNA for the CDR3: TGTGCCACCAGCAGAGCCAGCGGGATTCAGTACTTC.

The chain combines TRBV30 with TRBJ1-4, with D maybe TRBD1 (5 bases). CDR1 GTSNPN and CDR2 SVGIG come from the germline V gene (reference sequence). Trimming left V 1 base short and J 7 bases short, with 10 bases between. The CDR3 length is 13 residues. The CDR3 DNA reads as TGTGCCTGGAGTGGTCAGGGAGGTGAAAAACTGTTTTTT. Translation: CAWSGQGGEKLFF. Based on the CDR3 plus reference TRBV30 and TRBJ1-4, the full variable domain is SQTIHQWPATLVQPVGSPLSLECTVEGTSNPNLYWYRQAAGRGLQLLFYSVGIGQISSEVPQNLSASRPQDRQFILSSKKLLLSDSGFYLCAWSGQGGEKLFFGSGTQLSVL.

The rearrangement joins TRBV27 to TRBJ1-4, with 7 bases fitting TRBD1. The CDR3 runs 14 residues. From germline, CDR1 is MNHEY and CDR2 SMNVEV (reference sequence). V lost 6 bases to trimming and J lost 5 bases; unmatched junction nucleotides: 6. The DNA of the CDR3 is TGTGCCAGCAGGGACAGGCGAACAAATGAAAAACTGTTTTTT. Protein sequence: CASRDRRTNEKLFF.

Here the CDR3 reads CASSLDGRVNTEAFF. CDR3 coding DNA: TGCGCCAGCAGCTTGGATGGCAGGGTAAACACTGAAGCTTTCTTT. The chain combines TRBV5-1 with TRBJ1-1, with D perhaps matching TRBD1 (5 bases). This CDR3 spans 15 amino acids. With 0 bases removed from V and 2 bases from J, the gap between germline ends came to 11 bases. Germline-derived CDR1 and CDR2 are SGHRS and YFSETQ.

V and J are TRBV25-1 and TRBJ2-2; D ambiguous. V shed 3 bases and J shed 2 bases, with 7 bases lying between them. Germline V gives CDR1 MGHDK, CDR2 SYGVNS. CDR3 size: 14 residues. CDR3 nucleotide sequence: TGTGCCAGCAGTGAGTACAGTAACACCGGGGAGCTGTTTTTT. This translates into CASSEYSNTGELFF.

The V gene is TRBV13, the J gene TRBJ2-7; D is unresolved. The germline V gene has CDR1 PRHDT and CDR2 FYEKMQ (reference sequence). Trimming stripped 3 bases from V and 4 bases from J, with 13 bases between. The CDR3 runs to 14 residues. This chain's CDR3 is CASSFGDSRYEQYF. The CDR3 nucleotides are TGTGCCAGCAGCTTTGGCGACTCCCGTTACGAGCAGTACTTC.

The gene calls are TRBV25-1 and TRBJ2-6; the D is unclear. Germline CDR1 reads MGHDK; CDR2 reads SYGVNS. Deletions cut 2 bases from V and 0 bases from J, with 8 bases between. The CDR3 contains 16 residues. The CDR3 bases are TGTGCCAGCAGTGAAGGAACAGACTCTGGGGCCAACGTCCTGACTTTC. The encoded protein is CASSEGTDSGANVLTF.

This rearrangement joins TRBV27 to TRBJ2-2; no definite D call. V lost 3 bases to trimming and J lost 7 bases, with 15 bases between them. Germline lookup yields CDR1 MNHEY and CDR2 SMNVEV (reference sequence). The CDR3 sequence is 15 residues long. The CDR3 loop is CASSLKRVGIGELFF. Written as DNA, the CDR3 is TGTGCCAGCAGTTTGAAAAGGGTTGGGATCGGGGAGCTGTTTTTT.

Turning to this clone: The sample carries other DNA sequences with the same CDR3. V gene TRBV28 combines with J gene TRBJ1-2; D is perhaps TRBD1 (5 bases). Per germline, CDR1 MDHEN and CDR2 SYDVKM. The CDR3 is made up of 12 amino acids. The V end lost 2 bases, the J end lost 5 bases, and 6 bases lay between the germline ends. The CDR3 region is CASSLGGYGYTF. The CDR3 DNA sequence: TGTGCCAGCAGTTTAGGGGGGTATGGCTACACCTTC.

CDR3 in amino acids: CASSGRESYGYTF. The CDR3 region has the DNA TGTGCCAGTAGTGGTCGAGAGAGCTATGGCTACACCTTC. The chain uses TRBV19 and TRBJ1-2; D ambiguous. Trimming took 5 bases from V and 4 from J, leaving 11 bases between them. Germline V CDR1 and CDR2: LNHDA, SQIVND (reference sequence). This CDR3 comprises 13 residues.

CDR3: CASSEVWDGYTF. DNA of the CDR3: TGCGCCAGCAGTGAGGTTTGGGATGGCTACACCTTC. The rearrangement joins TRBV10-1 to TRBJ1-2; no clear D. Trimming removed 2 bases from V and 6 bases from J, with 7 bases in between. CDR1 and CDR2 (germline): WNHNN, SYGVQD (reference sequence). The CDR3 loop spans 12 amino acids.

The chain links TRBV6-4 to TRBJ2-5; D is undetermined. CDR3 length: 12 residues. CDR1 is MRHNA, CDR2 SNTAGT, per germline. V lost 4 bases and J lost 5, with 8 bases in between. This CDR3 reads CASSVPEETQYF. The CDR3 bases are TGTGCCAGCAGTGTTCCCGAGGAGACCCAGTACTTC.

CDR3 amino acids: CASSESYEQYF. In DNA, the CDR3 is TGTGCCAGCAGTGAAAGCTACGAGCAGTACTTC. The genes are TRBV6-1 and TRBJ2-7, with D uncertain. V was trimmed by 2 bases and J by 3 bases, leaving 2 bases between them. This CDR3 has 11 amino acids. Germline-derived CDR1 and CDR2 are MNHNS and SASEGT.

V usage is TRBV27 and J usage is TRBJ2-7; tentatively, D is TRBD1 (6 bases). Trimming removed 8 bases at V and 0 bases at J, with 8 bases between. Germline V lookup: CDR1 MNHEY, CDR2 SMNVEV (reference sequence). CDR3 length: 12 residues. In nucleotides, the CDR3 is TGTGCCAGCTGGGACAACTCCTACGAGCAGTACTTC. It translates to CASWDNSYEQYF.

This rearrangement joins TRBV28 to TRBJ1-3; D uncertain. This CDR3 spans 15 amino acids. V shed 8 bases and J shed 4 bases, with 18 bases lying between them. Germline assignment: CDR1 MDHEN and CDR2 SYDVKM. The CDR3 loop reads CASSAFRGQGNTIYF. The CDR3 nucleotides are TGTGCCAGCTCGGCATTTCGGGGTCAGGGAAACACCATATATTTT.

This chain links TRBV6-6 with TRBJ2-7; possibly TRBD1 or TRBD2 for D (5 bases each). Germline V gene sequence: CDR1 MNHNY, CDR2 SVGAGI (reference sequence). Trimming took 0 bases from V and 4 from J, leaving 10 bases between them. The CDR3 runs 14 residues. The CDR3 reads CASSYSKWGYEQYF. CDR3 DNA: TGTGCCAGCAGTTACTCGAAGTGGGGGTACGAGCAGTACTTC.

The chain links TRBV5-1 to TRBJ2-1; D may be TRBD2 (6 bases). CDR1 and CDR2 (germline): SGHRS, YFSETQ. Trimming stripped 4 bases from V and 5 bases from J, with 19 bases between. The CDR3 is 16 residues long. This CDR3 is CASSPQRASEDNEQFF. The CDR3 DNA follows: TGCGCCAGCAGCCCCCAGAGAGCTAGCGAGGACAATGAGCAGTTCTTC.

The V call is TRBV5-1, the J call TRBJ2-7; 10 bases line up with TRBD1. V lost 2 bases to trimming and J lost 7 bases; unmatched junction nucleotides: 6. CDR1 is SGHRS, CDR2 YFSETQ, per germline. The CDR3 length is 14 residues. CDR3 in amino acids: CASSFDRGHGEQYF. The CDR3 DNA is TGCGCCAGCAGCTTCGACAGGGGGCATGGTGAGCAGTACTTC. The variable domain in full, completed from reference TRBV5-1 and TRBJ2-7, reads KAGVTQTPRYLIKTRGQQVTLSCSPISGHRSVSWYQQTPGQGLQFLFEYFSETQRNKGNFPGRFSGRQFSNSRSEMNVSTLELGDSALYLCASSFDRGHGEQYFGPGTRLTVT.

The chain carries TRBV29-1 and TRBJ2-3; tentative D call: TRBD2 (7 bases). Per germline, CDR1 SQVTM and CDR2 ANQGSEA. Trimming took 6 bases from V and 2 from J, leaving 21 bases between them. The CDR3 length is 16 residues. CDR3 DNA sequence: TGCAGCGTCCACTCGGCGCCGGGGGGCTACACAGATACGCAGTATTTT. This translates into CSVHSAPGGYTDTQYF.

This rearrangement joins TRBV12-2 to TRBJ2-1; the table names TRBD2, a call not compared with the DNA. TRBV12-2 is noted as a pseudogene. The CDR3 has 17 residues. This CDR3 reads CASRLSPTSATYNEQFF. CDR3 bases: TGTGCAAGTCGCTTATCCCCGACTAGCGCTACATACAATGAGCAGTTCTTC.

The gene calls are TRBV28 and TRBJ2-7; 9 nucleotides line up with TRBD2. Germline V lookup: CDR1 MDHEN, CDR2 SYDVKM. J lost 2 bases, V lost 6 bases, and 2 bases had no gene match. The CDR3 loop spans 13 amino acids. The CDR3 region is CASRTSGTYEQYF. The CDR3, as DNA: TGTGCCAGCAGGACTAGCGGTACCTACGAGCAGTACTTC.

The genes are TRBV5-6 and TRBJ2-3, with unresolved D. CDR3 size: 13 residues. Trimming shortened V by 1 base and J by 4 bases, and 7 bases separated the two germline ends. Germline CDR1 reads SGHDT; CDR2 reads YYEEEE. CDR3 sequence: CASSLPGPDTQYF. CDR3 coding DNA: TGTGCCAGCAGCTTGCCTGGTCCAGATACGCAGTATTTT.

The V and J genes are TRBV30 and TRBJ2-7; 10 positions match TRBD2. Per the germline V gene, CDR1 is GTSNPN and CDR2 is SVGIG (reference sequence). Germline trimming cut 4 bases from V and 4 bases from J; bases unmatched to any gene: 10. This CDR3 spans 15 amino acids. The CDR3 DNA follows: TGTGCCTGGACCCGAGGCGGGACTAGCGTTTACGAGCAGTACTTC. Amino acid sequence: CAWTRGGTSVYEQYF.

The chain joins TRBV5-1 to TRBJ2-5; 13 bases are a match to TRBD2. CDR3 length equals 15 residues. V shed 4 bases and J 5 bases; nucleotides not matched to a gene: 5. Germline-derived CDR1 and CDR2 are SGHRS and YFSETQ. CDR3: CASSTGTSGMETQYF. The CDR3 region has the DNA TGCGCCAGCAGCACAGGGACTAGCGGGATGGAGACCCAGTACTTC.

The rearrangement uses TRBV7-2 and TRBJ1-1, with D possibly matching TRBD1 (5 bases). CDR1 is SGHTA and CDR2 is FQGNSA in the germline V gene. The CDR3 has 14 amino acids. Trimming removed 2 bases from V and 5 bases from J, with 12 bases in between. The CDR3 DNA is TGTGCCAGCAGCTTAATTCTCGGGGGAACTGAAGCTTTCTTT. It yields the protein CASSLILGGTEAFF.

This chain joins TRBV11-2 and TRBJ1-2, with a possible D match to TRBD1 (6 bases). V shed 1 base and J shed 0 bases, with 6 bases lying between them. Germline CDR1 is SGHAT and CDR2 is FQNNGV. The CDR3 is made up of 14 amino acids. The CDR3 nucleotides are TGTGCCAGCAGCTTAGGGACAGCTAACTATGGCTACACCTTC. Residues: CASSLGTANYGYTF.